This T cell receptor (beta chain) was recovered during a study of cytomegalovirus exposure and HLA in healthy donors. Broader study findings: Indistinguishability led to the exclusion of some V segments, TRBV6-2 and TRBV6-3 included. Links to common viral pathogens appeared, in a later analysis, for several of the most significant clusters. Most observed TCR sequences were rare, whereas some public TCRs were detected in many donors. Previous analysis showed most TCR beta V segments were productive about 90% or about 30% of the time.

With 60 Vbeta and 13 Jbeta primers, the PCR was carried out. Method: immunoSEQ multiplex PCR; TCRdb's copy keeps in-frame clones and lacks some. The table records about 180,000 clones, 82% of them present only once. Germline V CDR1 and CDR2: LGHNA, YSLEER. The CDR3 sequence is 16 residues long. V was clipped by 4 bases and J by 0 bases, with 13 bases between them. Worth noting for this clone: As yet, its antigen is unknown.

The receptor comes from a man aged 35 to 55 in good health and CMV-seronegative. The sample comprised PBMCs. The chain uses TRBV4-3 and TRBJ1-3; no reliable D call. In nucleotides, the CDR3 is TGCGCCAGCAGCCTCTCGAGGAGCCTCTCTGGAAACACCATATATTTT. Translating it yields CASSLSRSLSGNTIYF.